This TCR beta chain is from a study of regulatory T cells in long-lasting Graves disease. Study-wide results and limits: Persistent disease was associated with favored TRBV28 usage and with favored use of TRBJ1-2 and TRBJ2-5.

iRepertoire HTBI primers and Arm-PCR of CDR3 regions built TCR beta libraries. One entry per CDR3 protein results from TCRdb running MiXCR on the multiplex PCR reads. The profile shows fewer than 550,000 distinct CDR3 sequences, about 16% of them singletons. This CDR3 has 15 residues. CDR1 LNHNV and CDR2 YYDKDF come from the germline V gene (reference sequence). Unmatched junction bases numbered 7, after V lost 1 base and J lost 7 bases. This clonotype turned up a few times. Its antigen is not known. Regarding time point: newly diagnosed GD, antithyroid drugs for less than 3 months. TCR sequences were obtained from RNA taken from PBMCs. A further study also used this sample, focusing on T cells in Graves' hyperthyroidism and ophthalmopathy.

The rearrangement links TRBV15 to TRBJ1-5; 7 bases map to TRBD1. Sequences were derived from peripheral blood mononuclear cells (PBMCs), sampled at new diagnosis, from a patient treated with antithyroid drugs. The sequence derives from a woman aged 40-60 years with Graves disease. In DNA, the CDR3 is TGTGCCACCAGCAGAGTCCGACAGGGTAGCCAGCCCCAGCATTTT. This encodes CATSRVRQGSQPQHF.